Shown below are 27 T cell receptor beta chains from a single sample sequenced in a study of identical twins. TCRdb passed the 5' RACE reads through MiXCR, listing each CDR3 protein once. The table has approximately 1.8 million distinct CDR3 sequences, roughly 35% seen once. The sequencing sample was made of cord blood. The receptors shown here come from a newborn girl in good health.

Only a few counts were recorded for this clonotype. V usage is TRBV9 and J usage is TRBJ2-5, with D possibly being TRBD2 (6 bases). The CDR3 consists of 15 residues. The germline V gene encodes CDR1 SGDLS and CDR2 YYNGEE. Trimming stripped 0 bases from V and 4 bases from J, with 13 bases between. CDR3 residues: CASSVAWEARETQYF. The CDR3 region has the DNA TGTGCCAGCAGCGTAGCGTGGGAGGCGAGAGAGACCCAGTACTTC.

This clonotype was observed a few times. The chain is built from TRBV12-3 or TRBV12-4 and TRBJ1-4, with D possibly being TRBD1 (5 bases). The CDR3 is made up of 14 amino acids. The V end was cut by 5 bases, the J end by 2 bases, with 9 bases between. The CDR3 DNA follows: TGTGCCAGCAGTCCAGGGAGGACTAATGAAAAACTGTTTTTT. Residues: CASSPGRTNEKLFF.

CDR3 amino acids: CASRPSARTASYEQYF. CDR3 nucleotide sequence: TGCGCCAGCAGACCCTCGGCCCGGACGGCCTCCTACGAGCAGTACTTC. The gene calls are TRBV5-1 and TRBJ2-7; the D is unclear. The V end was cut by 5 bases, the J end by 0 bases, with 18 bases between. CDR1 SGHRS and CDR2 YFSETQ come from the germline V gene. This CDR3 is built from 16 residues.

The chain joins TRBV29-1 to TRBJ1-2; D may be TRBD1 (5 bases). The germline V and J ends were trimmed by 5 bases and 4 bases, with 11 bases remaining between them. CDR1 SQVTM and CDR2 ANQGSEA come from the germline V gene. This CDR3 is built from 12 residues. The CDR3 nucleotides are TGCAGCGTTCGGACATTTTCCTATGGCTACACCTTC. As protein: CSVRTFSYGYTF.

This rearrangement joins TRBV6-1 to TRBJ1-1; 9 bases are shared with TRBD1. V lost 4 bases, J lost 10 bases, and 4 bases stayed unmatched. Germline loops: CDR1 MNHNS, CDR2 SASEGT. CDR3 size: 12 residues. The CDR3 DNA sequence: TGTGCCAGCAGTGTTCGACAGGGGGGAGCTTTCTTT. Translating it yields CASSVRQGGAFF.

The rearrangement joins TRBV6-1 to TRBJ1-2; D may be TRBD1 (5 bases). The CDR3 totals 12 residues. The germline gives CDR1 MNHNS, CDR2 SASEGT. V gave up 6 bases and J gave up 4 bases, with 9 bases separating them. The CDR3 reads CASRATGYGYTF. The CDR3 nucleotides read TGTGCCAGCAGAGCTACAGGCTATGGCTACACCTTC.

This clonotype was found a few times. The chain is built from TRBV7-9 and TRBJ2-3; D call uncertain. CDR3 length: 15 residues. The germline V and J ends were trimmed by 6 bases and 2 bases, with 15 bases remaining between them. The germline CDR1 and CDR2 sequences are SEHNR and FQNEAQ (reference sequence). The DNA for the CDR3 is TGTGCCAGCAGGCCCCGTAATCACATCACAGATACGCAGTATTTT. Translated: CASRPRNHITDTQYF.

There are a few counts of this clonotype. The chain uses TRBV4-2 and TRBJ1-6, with D hard to call. The V gene lost 1 base and the J gene lost 14 bases, with 24 bases spanning the gap. This CDR3 is built from 17 residues. Germline assignment: CDR1 LGHNA and CDR2 YNFKEQ. As DNA, the CDR3 is TGTGCCAGCAGCCAAGTGGGTCCGAAGGGTCGGCGGAGATCCCTCCACTTT. This translates into CASSQVGPKGRRRSLHF.

This chain connects TRBV19 to TRBJ2-1; D not certain. Germline V gene sequence: CDR1 LNHDA, CDR2 SQIVND (reference sequence). The CDR3 consists of 13 residues. The V end was cut by 3 bases, the J end by 5 bases, with 8 bases between. The DNA of the CDR3 is TGTGCCAGTAGTATCGGGCAGAACAATGAGCAGTTCTTC. This translates into CASSIGQNNEQFF.

The chain recombines TRBV20-1 with TRBJ1-2; TRBD1 might be the D (5 bases). Trimming pared 4 bases from V and 9 bases from J, leaving 18 bases between. This CDR3 has 13 residues. Germline assignment: CDR1 DFQATT and CDR2 SNEGSKA (reference sequence). The CDR3 DNA reads as TGCAGTGCTACCTTCGCCGGGGACGTTAGCTACACCTTC. It specifies CSATFAGDVSYTF.

This clonotype was observed a few times. The CDR3 loop is CASSGTGLGDTQYF. The CDR3 DNA sequence: TGTGCCAGCAGTGGGACAGGGTTAGGAGATACGCAGTATTTT. The chain couples TRBV2 to TRBJ2-3; 8 bases align to TRBD1. This CDR3 spans 14 amino acids. In germline, CDR1 is SNHLY, CDR2 FYNNEI. With 4 bases clipped from V and 5 bases from J, the junction kept 5 bases outside the gene matches.

This clonotype was recorded many times. The V gene is TRBV7-8, the J gene TRBJ2-1; 8 nucleotides agree with TRBD2. V gave up 6 bases and J gave up 4 bases; unmatched junction bases: 8. CDR1 and CDR2 (germline): SGHVS, FQNEAQ. This CDR3 is 15 amino acids long. CDR3 protein: CASSYLAGGYNEQFF. Written as DNA, the CDR3 is TGTGCCAGCAGTTACCTAGCGGGTGGGTACAATGAGCAGTTCTTC.

This clonotype was seen a few times. This rearrangement joins TRBV12-3 or TRBV12-4 to TRBJ2-7; 7 bases match TRBD2. The CDR3 has 18 residues. The ends lost 7 bases at V and 0 bases at J; junction bases unmatched: 18. This CDR3 reads CASTPFTSAFTSSYEQYF. DNA for the CDR3: TGTGCCAGCACCCCTTTCACTAGCGCCTTTACATCCTCCTACGAGCAGTACTTC.

This chain joins TRBV27 and TRBJ1-5, with D hard to call. CDR1 and CDR2 (germline): MNHEY, SMNVEV (reference sequence). The V gene lost 5 bases and the J gene lost 0 bases, with 14 bases spanning the gap. CDR3 size: 16 residues. CDR3 sequence reads: CASSPSAGNSNQPQHF. DNA for the CDR3: TGTGCCAGCAGTCCCTCGGCGGGGAATAGCAATCAGCCCCAGCATTTT.

The gene calls are TRBV4-1 and TRBJ2-5, with 7 bases identical to TRBD2. CDR1 MGHRA and CDR2 YSYEKL come from the germline V gene. Unmatched junction bases numbered 11, after V lost 0 bases and J lost 7 bases. CDR3 length equals 16 residues. The CDR3 DNA sequence: TGCGCCAGCAGCCAAGATCCTAGCGGTCTGGGGGGGACCCAGTACTTC. Translation gives CASSQDPSGLGGTQYF.

V and J are TRBV11-2 and TRBJ1-2; D unresolved. Trimming stripped 3 bases from V and 3 bases from J, with 11 bases between. This CDR3 is built from 14 residues. Germline-derived CDR1 and CDR2 are SGHAT and FQNNGV. The DNA for the CDR3 is TGTGCCAGCAGCTTGGGCCCGCCGGACTATGGCTACACCTTC. Its translation is CASSLGPPDYGYTF.

This rearrangement joins TRBV6-5 to TRBJ2-7; D call uncertain. CDR1 is MNHEY and CDR2 is SVGAGI in the germline V gene. Trimming took 2 bases from V and 0 from J, leaving 11 bases between them. This CDR3 has 15 amino acids. CDR3 in amino acids: CASSYGAPYSYEQYF. DNA for the CDR3: TGTGCCAGCAGTTACGGCGCCCCGTACTCCTACGAGCAGTACTTC.

This clonotype came up a few times. The chain employs TRBV5-1 and TRBJ2-3, with 9 bases lining up with TRBD2. The V segment lost 0 bases and the J segment 5 bases; nucleotides outside the gene matches: 7. This CDR3 has 16 amino acids. Germline V gene lookup returns CDR1 SGHRS and CDR2 YFSETQ. The CDR3 DNA is TGCGCCAGCAGCTTGGATGGCGGGAGGGCAGGAGATACGCAGTATTTT. Encoded protein: CASSLDGGRAGDTQYF.

This clonotype has a handful of counts. The chain employs TRBV7-9 and TRBJ1-2; 9 bases line up with TRBD1. With 7 bases clipped from V and 4 bases from J, the junction kept 7 bases outside the gene matches. CDR1 is SEHNR, CDR2 FQNEAQ, per germline (reference sequence). The CDR3 spans 14 residues. CDR3 bases: TGTGCCAGCATCTCTGAGACAGGGGGCTATGGCTACACCTTC. Encoded protein: CASISETGGYGYTF.

The V gene is TRBV6-1, the J gene TRBJ1-2, with D unclear. V gave up 6 bases and J gave up 4 bases, with 9 bases separating them. This CDR3 has 12 amino acids. Germline CDR1 reads MNHNS; CDR2 reads SASEGT. CDR3 loop: CASRGSSYGYTF. The CDR3 region has the DNA TGTGCCAGCAGGGGATCGAGCTATGGCTACACCTTC.

About this clonotype itself: Germline is not matched at one junction end, which may reflect a read error. The V call is TRBV28, the J call TRBJ2-1; 7 bases are shared with TRBD1. The CDR3 is 15 amino acids. Germline CDR1 reads MDHEN; CDR2 reads SYDVKM. The CDR3 reads CASSLVQGPYNKQFF. The DNA for the CDR3 is TGTGCCAGCAGTTTAGTACAGGGGCCCTACAATAAGCAGTTCTTC.

A few counts support this clonotype. The chain is built from TRBV25-1 and TRBJ2-7; TRBD2 agrees at 15 bases. This CDR3 contains 16 residues. V lost 7 bases and J lost 4; bases outside the gene matches: 8. CDR1 is MGHDK and CDR2 is SYGVNS in the germline V gene. The CDR3 DNA sequence: TGTGCCAGCAATCCGGGACTAGCGGGAGGCCCTTACGAGCAGTACTTC. Translated: CASNPGLAGGPYEQYF.

In its sample, this clonotype was seen many times. Its ends do not fully match the called genes, so a read error is possible. CDR3 DNA: TGCGCCAGTAGGACTGGGGGCGGCAATGAGCAGTTCTTC. Translated: CASRTGGGNEQFF. This chain joins TRBV12-3 or TRBV12-4 and TRBJ2-1, with a tentative D call TRBD1 (6 bases). This CDR3 has 13 amino acids.

The rearrangement joins TRBV20-1 to TRBJ2-7, with D unclear. Trimming left V 2 bases short and J 2 bases short, with 7 bases between. The germline V gene has CDR1 DFQATT and CDR2 SNEGSKA (reference sequence). CDR3 size: 12 residues. As DNA, the CDR3 is TGCAGTGCTAGATTCAGAGCCTACGAGCAGTACTTC. Its protein is CSARFRAYEQYF.

The table lists this clonotype with a few counts. For the CDR3, the DNA is TGCAGCGGCAGGGAAGCCTACGAGCAGTACTTC. Translation: CSGREAYEQYF. The chain is built from TRBV29-1 and TRBJ2-7, with D perhaps matching TRBD1 (5 bases). Germline V lookup: CDR1 SQVTM, CDR2 ANQGSEA. V lost 7 bases, J lost 2 bases, and 9 bases lay in between. The CDR3 is 11 residues long.

Concerning this clonotype itself: One junction end does not reproduce the germline sequence, and a read error may be involved. The chain couples TRBV28 to TRBJ2-1; TRBD2 is a possible D gene (5 bases). Germline lookup yields CDR1 MDHEN and CDR2 SYDVKM. This CDR3 spans 13 amino acids. The CDR3: CASSLGSYNEQLF. The CDR3 coding sequence is TGTGCCAGCAGTTTGGGGAGTTACAATGAGCAGTTATTC.

The genes are TRBV5-1 and TRBJ2-2, with TRBD2 as a possible D gene (7 bases). CDR1 and CDR2 (germline): SGHRS, YFSETQ. The CDR3 has 18 amino acids. The V end was cut by 1 base, the J end by 0 bases, with 16 bases between. The CDR3, as DNA: TGCGCCAGCAGCTTGCCACCTTCGGGGGGCGCGAACACCGGGGAGCTGTTTTTT. Encoded protein: CASSLPPSGGANTGELFF. The variable domain in full, with the rest retrieved from reference TRBV5-1 and TRBJ2-2, is KAGVTQTPRYLIKTRGQQVTLSCSPISGHRSVSWYQQTPGQGLQFLFEYFSETQRNKGNFPGRFSGRQFSNSRSEMNVSTLELGDSALYLCASSLPPSGGANTGELFFGEGSRLTVL.